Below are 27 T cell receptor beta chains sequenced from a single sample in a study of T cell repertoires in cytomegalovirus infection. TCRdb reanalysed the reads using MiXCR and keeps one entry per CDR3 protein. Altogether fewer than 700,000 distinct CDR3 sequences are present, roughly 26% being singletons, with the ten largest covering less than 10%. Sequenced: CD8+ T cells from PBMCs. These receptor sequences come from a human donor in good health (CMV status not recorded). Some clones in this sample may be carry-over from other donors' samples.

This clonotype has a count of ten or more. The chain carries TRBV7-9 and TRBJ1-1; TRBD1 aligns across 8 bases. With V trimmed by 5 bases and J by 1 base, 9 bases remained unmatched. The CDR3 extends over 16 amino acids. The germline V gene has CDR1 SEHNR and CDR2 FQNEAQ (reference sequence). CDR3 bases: TGTGCCAGCAGCCCCGGGACAGGCGAAACGAACACTGAAGCTTTCTTT. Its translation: CASSPGTGETNTEAFF.

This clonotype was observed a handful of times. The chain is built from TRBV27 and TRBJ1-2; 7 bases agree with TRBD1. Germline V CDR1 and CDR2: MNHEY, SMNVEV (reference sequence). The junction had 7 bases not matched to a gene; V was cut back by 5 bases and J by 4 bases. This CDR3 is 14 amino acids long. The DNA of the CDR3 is TGTGCCAGCAGTCGGACAGGTGGGGTCTATGGCTACACCTTC. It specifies CASSRTGGVYGYTF.

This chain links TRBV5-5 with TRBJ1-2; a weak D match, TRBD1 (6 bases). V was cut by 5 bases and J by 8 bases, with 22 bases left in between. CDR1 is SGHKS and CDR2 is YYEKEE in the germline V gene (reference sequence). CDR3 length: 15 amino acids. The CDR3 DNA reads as TGTGCCAGCAGTTCGACAGGCGGCCGTTCGGGGGGCTACACCTTC. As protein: CASSSTGGRSGGYTF. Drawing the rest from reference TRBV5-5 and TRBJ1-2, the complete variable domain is DAGVTQSPTHLIKTRGQQVTLRCSPISGHKSVSWYQQVLGQGPQFIFQYYEKEERGRGNFPDRFSARQFPNYSSELNVNALLLGDSALYLCASSSTGGRSGGYTFGSGTRLTVV.

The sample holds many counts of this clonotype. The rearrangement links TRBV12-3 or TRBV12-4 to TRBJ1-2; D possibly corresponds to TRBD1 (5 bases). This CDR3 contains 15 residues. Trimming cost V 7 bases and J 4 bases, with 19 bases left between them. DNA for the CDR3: TGTGCCAGCACTGGGACGTCCGGGGCTCTCTATGGCTACACCTTC. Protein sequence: CASTGTSGALYGYTF.

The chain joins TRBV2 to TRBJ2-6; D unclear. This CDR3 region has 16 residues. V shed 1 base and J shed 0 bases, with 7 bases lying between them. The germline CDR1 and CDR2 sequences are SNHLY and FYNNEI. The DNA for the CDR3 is TGTGCCAGCAGTGAAGAGAGTTACTCTGGGGCCAACGTCCTGACTTTC. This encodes CASSEESYSGANVLTF.

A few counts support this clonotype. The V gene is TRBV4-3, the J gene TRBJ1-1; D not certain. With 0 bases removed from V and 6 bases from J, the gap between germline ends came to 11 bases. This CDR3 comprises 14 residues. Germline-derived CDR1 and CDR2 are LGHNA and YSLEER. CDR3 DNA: TGCGCCAGCAGCCAAGATCCACAGTTGGCTGAAGCTTTCTTT. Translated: CASSQDPQLAEAFF.

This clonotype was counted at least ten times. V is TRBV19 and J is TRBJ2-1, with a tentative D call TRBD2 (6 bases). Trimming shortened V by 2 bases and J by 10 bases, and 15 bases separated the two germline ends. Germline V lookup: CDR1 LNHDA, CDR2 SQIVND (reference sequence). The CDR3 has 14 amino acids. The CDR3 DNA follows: TGTGCCAGTAGTATAAGCCCCGGGAGTCAGGAGCAGTTCTTC. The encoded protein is CASSISPGSQEQFF.

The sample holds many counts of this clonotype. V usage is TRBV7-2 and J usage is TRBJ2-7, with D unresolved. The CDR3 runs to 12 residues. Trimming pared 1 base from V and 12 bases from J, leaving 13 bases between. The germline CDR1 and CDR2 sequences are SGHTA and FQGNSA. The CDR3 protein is CASSLGSEPPYF. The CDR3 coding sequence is TGTGCCAGCAGCTTAGGATCGGAACCTCCGTACTTC.

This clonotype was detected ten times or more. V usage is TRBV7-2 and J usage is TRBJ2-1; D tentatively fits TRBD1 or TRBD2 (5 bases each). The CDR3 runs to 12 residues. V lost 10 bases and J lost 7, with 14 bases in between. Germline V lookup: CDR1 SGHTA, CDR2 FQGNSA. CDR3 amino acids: CATIPRENEQFF. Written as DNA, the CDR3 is TGTGCCACCATTCCCAGGGAGAATGAGCAGTTCTTC.

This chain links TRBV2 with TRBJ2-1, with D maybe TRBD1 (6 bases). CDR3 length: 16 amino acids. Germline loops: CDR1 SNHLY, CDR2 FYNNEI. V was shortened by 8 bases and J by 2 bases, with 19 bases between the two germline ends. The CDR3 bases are TGTGCCAGCGGAAAGGAATATCAGGGGACCTACAATGAGCAGTTCTTC. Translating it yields CASGKEYQGTYNEQFF.

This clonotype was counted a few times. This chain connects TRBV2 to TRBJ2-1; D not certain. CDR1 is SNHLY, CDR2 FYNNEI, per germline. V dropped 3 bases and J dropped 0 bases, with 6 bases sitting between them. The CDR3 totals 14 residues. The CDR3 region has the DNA TGTGCCAGCAGTGACCGAGGCTCCTACAATGAGCAGTTCTTC. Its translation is CASSDRGSYNEQFF.

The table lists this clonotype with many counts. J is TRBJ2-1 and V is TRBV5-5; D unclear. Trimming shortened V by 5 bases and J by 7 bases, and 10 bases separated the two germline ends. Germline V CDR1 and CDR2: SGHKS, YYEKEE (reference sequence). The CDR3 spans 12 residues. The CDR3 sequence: CASRSSRNEQFF. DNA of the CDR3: TGTGCCAGCAGGTCTTCTAGGAATGAGCAGTTCTTC.

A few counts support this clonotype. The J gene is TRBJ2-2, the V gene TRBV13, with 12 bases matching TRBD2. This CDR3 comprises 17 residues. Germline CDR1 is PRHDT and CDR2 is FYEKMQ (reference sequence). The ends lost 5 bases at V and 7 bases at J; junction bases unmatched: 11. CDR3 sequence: CASSGRLAGAPGGELFF. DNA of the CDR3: TGTGCCAGCAGCGGACGACTAGCGGGGGCGCCGGGCGGGGAGCTGTTTTTT.

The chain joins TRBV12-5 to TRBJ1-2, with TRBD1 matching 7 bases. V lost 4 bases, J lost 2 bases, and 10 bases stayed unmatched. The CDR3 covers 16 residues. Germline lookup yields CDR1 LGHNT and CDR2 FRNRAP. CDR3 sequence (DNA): TGTGCTAGTGGTTATACTCGTCCGACAGGGAACTATGGCTACACCTTC. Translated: CASGYTRPTGNYGYTF. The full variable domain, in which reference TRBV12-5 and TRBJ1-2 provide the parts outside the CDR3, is DARVTQTPRHKVTEMGQEVTMRCQPILGHNTVFWYRQTMMQGLELLAYFRNRAPLDDSGMPKDRFSAEMPDATLATLKIQPSEPRDSAVYFCASGYTRPTGNYGYTFGSGTRLTVV.

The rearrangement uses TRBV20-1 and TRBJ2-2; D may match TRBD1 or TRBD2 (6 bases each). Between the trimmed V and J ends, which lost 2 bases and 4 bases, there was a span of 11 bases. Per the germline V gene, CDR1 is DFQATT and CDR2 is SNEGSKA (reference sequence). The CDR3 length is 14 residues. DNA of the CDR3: TGCAGTGCTAGATCGGGGGCGATCACCGGGGAGCTGTTTTTT. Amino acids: CSARSGAITGELFF.

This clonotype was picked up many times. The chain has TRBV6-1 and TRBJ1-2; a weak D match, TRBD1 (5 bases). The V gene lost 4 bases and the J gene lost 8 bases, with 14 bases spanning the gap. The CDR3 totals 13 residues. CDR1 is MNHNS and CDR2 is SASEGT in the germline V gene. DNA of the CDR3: TGTGCCAGCAGTGCCGGGACGGCTAGAGGCTACACCTTC. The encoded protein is CASSAGTARGYTF.

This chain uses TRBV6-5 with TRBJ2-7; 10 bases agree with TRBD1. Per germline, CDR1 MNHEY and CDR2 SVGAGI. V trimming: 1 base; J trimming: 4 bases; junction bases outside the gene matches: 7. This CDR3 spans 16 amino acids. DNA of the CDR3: TGTGCCAGCAGTTACTTCGCGACAGGGGGCGGTTACGAGCAGTACTTC. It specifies CASSYFATGGGYEQYF.

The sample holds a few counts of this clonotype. In DNA form, the CDR3 reads TGCAGTGCTAGAGGACCGGATGATAGCAATCAGCCCCAGCATTTT. This codes for CSARGPDDSNQPQHF. The chain couples TRBV20-1 to TRBJ1-5; D gene uncertain. The CDR3 length is 15 residues. Germline V gene data show CDR1 as DFQATT and CDR2 as SNEGSKA (reference sequence). The ends were cut back, 1 base at V and 0 bases at J, with 10 bases in the middle.

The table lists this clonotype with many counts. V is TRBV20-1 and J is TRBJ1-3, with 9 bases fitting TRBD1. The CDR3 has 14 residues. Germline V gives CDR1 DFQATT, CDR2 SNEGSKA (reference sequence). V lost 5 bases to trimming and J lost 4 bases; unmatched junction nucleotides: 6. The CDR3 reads CSAPGQGEGNTIYF. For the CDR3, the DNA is TGCAGTGCTCCGGGACAGGGAGAGGGAAACACCATATATTTT.

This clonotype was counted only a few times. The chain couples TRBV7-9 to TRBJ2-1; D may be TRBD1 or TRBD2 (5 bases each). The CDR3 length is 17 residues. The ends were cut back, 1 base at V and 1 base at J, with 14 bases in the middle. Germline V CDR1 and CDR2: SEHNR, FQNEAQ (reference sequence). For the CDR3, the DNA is TGTGCCAGCAGCTTAGGTTCCCGGGGCTTTTCCTACAATGAGCAGTTCTTC. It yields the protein CASSLGSRGFSYNEQFF.

CDR3 DNA sequence: TGTGCCGGCGGTCAGGGGGCGGATGAGCAGTTCTTC. The encoded protein is CAGGQGADEQFF. The V and J genes are TRBV10-3 and TRBJ2-1; TRBD1 matches 8 bases. Germline CDR1 reads ENHRY; CDR2 reads SYGVKD. The ends lost 11 bases at V and 8 bases at J; junction bases unmatched: 8. The CDR3 extends over 12 amino acids.

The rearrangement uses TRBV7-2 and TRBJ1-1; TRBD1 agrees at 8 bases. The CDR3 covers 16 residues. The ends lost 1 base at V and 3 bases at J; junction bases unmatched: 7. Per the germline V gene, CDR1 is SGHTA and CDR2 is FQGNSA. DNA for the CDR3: TGTGCCAGCAGCTTAGTGTCAGGGGGCGCAGACACTGAAGCTTTCTTT. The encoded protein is CASSLVSGGADTEAFF.

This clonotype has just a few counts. CDR3 nucleotides: TGCAGTGCTTCGACGGGCCCCACAAGAGAGCAGTACTTC. Translated, it gives CSASTGPTREQYF. The chain recombines TRBV20-1 with TRBJ2-7; D is undetermined. The germline V gene has CDR1 DFQATT and CDR2 SNEGSKA (reference sequence). Trimming cost V 5 bases and J 7 bases, with 18 bases left between them. This CDR3 is 13 amino acids long.

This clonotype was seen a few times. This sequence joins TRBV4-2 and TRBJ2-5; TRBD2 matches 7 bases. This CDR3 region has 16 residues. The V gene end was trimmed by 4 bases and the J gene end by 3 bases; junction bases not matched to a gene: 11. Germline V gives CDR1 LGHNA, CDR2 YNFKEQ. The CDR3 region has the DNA TGTGCCAGCAGCCCCACCGGATGGAGCGGGGAAGAGACCCAGTACTTC. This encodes CASSPTGWSGEETQYF.

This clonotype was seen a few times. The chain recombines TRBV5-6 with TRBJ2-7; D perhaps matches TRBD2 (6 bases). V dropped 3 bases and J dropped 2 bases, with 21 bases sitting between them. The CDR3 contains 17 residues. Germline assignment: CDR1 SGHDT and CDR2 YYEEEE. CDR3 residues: CASSSSWRAPRTYEQYV. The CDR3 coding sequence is TGTGCCAGCAGCTCCTCCTGGAGGGCACCTCGCACCTACGAGCAGTACGTC.

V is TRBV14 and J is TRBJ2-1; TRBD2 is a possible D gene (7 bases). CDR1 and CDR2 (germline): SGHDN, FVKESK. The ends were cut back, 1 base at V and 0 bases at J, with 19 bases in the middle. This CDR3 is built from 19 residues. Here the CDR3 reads CASSQGGPRGARSYNEQFF. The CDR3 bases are TGTGCCAGCAGCCAAGGAGGGCCACGGGGGGCCCGCTCCTACAATGAGCAGTTCTTC.

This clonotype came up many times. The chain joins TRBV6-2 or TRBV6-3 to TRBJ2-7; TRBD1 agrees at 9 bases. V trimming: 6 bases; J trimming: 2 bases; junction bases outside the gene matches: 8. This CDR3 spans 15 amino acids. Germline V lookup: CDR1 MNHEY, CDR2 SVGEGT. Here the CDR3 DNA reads TGTGCCAGCAGGACCCGGGACAGGGAAGCCTACGAGCAGTACGTC. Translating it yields CASRTRDREAYEQYV.